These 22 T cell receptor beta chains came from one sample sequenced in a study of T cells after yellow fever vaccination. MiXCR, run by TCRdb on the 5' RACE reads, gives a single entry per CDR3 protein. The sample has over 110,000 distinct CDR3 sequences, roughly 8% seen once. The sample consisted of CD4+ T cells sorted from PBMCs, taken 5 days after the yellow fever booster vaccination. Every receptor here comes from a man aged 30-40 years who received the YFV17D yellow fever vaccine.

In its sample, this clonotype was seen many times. The CDR3 sequence is CASSFGIAEQYF. CDR3 nucleotide sequence: TGTGCCAGCAGCTTCGGGATAGCCGAGCAGTACTTC. The rearrangement uses TRBV7-2 and TRBJ2-7; a weak D match, TRBD2 (5 bases). V dropped 3 bases and J dropped 6 bases, with 9 bases sitting between them. Germline-derived CDR1 and CDR2 are SGHTA and FQGNSA. The CDR3 runs to 12 residues.

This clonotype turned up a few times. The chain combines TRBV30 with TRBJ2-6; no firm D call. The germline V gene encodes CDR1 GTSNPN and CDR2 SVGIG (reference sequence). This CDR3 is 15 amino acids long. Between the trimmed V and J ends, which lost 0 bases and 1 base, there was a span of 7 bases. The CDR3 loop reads CAWSVLGSGANVLTF. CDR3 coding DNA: TGTGCCTGGAGTGTACTTGGATCTGGGGCCAACGTCCTGACTTTC.

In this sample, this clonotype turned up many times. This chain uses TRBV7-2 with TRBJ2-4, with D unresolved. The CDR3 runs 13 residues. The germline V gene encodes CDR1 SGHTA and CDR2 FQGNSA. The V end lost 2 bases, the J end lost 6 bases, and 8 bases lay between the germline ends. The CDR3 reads CASSLSDGNIQYF. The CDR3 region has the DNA TGTGCCAGCAGCTTAAGTGACGGAAACATTCAGTACTTC.

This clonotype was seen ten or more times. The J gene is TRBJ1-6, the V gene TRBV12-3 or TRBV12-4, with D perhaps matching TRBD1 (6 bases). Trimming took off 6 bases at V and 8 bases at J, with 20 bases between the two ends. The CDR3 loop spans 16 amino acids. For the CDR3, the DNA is TGTGCCAGCAGATTAAGGCCGGCAGGGGAAGATTCACCCCTCCACTTT. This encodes CASRLRPAGEDSPLHF.

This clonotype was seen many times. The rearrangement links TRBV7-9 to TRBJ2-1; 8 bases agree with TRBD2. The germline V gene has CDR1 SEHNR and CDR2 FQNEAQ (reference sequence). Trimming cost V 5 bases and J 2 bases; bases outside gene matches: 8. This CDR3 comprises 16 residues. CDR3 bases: TGTGCCAGCAGCCACTTGGCGGGAGGAACCTACAATGAGCAGTTCTTC. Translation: CASSHLAGGTYNEQFF.

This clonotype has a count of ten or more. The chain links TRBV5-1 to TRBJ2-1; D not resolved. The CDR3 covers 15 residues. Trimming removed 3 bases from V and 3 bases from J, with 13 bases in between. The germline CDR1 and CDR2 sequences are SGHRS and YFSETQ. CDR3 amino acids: CASSSAVAVYNEQFF. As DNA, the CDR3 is TGCGCCAGCAGCTCCGCGGTGGCAGTCTACAATGAGCAGTTCTTC.

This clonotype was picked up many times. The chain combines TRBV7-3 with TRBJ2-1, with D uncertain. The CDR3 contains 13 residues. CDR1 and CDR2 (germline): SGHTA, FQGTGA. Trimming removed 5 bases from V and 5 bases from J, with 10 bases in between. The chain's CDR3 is CASSLDINNEQFF. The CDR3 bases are TGTGCCAGCAGCCTAGACATAAACAATGAGCAGTTCTTC.

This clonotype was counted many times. The chain's CDR3 is CASSQDGRGEAFF. The DNA of the CDR3 is TGCGCCAGCAGCCAAGATGGGAGGGGGGAAGCTTTCTTT. The gene calls are TRBV4-3 and TRBJ1-1, with D perhaps TRBD1 (6 bases). CDR1 is LGHNA and CDR2 is YSLEER in the germline V gene. The V gene lost 0 bases and the J gene lost 8 bases, with 10 bases spanning the gap. The CDR3 has 13 residues.

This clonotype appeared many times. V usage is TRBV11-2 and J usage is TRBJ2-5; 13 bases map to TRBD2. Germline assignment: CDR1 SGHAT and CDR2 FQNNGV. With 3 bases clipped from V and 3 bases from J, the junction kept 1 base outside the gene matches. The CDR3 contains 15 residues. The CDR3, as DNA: TGTGCCAGCAGCTTTGGACTAGCGGGAGAAGAGACCCAGTACTTC. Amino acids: CASSFGLAGEETQYF.

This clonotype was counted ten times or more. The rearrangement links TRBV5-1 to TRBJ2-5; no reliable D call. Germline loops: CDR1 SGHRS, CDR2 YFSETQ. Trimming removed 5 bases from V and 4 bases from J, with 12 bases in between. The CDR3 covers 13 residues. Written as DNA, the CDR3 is TGCGCCAGCAGTTACGGCGCCGGAGAGACCCAGTACTTC. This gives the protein CASSYGAGETQYF.

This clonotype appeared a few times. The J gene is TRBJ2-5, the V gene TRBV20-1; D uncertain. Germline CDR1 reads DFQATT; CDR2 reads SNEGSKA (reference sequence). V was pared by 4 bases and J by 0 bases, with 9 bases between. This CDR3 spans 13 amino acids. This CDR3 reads CSAIRTHQETQYF. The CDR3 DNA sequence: TGCAGTGCTATACGGACGCACCAAGAGACCCAGTACTTC.

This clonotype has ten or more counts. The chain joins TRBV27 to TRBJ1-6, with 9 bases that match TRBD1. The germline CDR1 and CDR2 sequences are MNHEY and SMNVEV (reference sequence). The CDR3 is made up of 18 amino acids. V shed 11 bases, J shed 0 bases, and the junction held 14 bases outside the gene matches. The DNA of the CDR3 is TGTGCCGCCCGGAGGACAGGGGCCCCGAGCTCCTATAATTCACCCCTCCACTTT. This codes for CAARRTGAPSSYNSPLHF.

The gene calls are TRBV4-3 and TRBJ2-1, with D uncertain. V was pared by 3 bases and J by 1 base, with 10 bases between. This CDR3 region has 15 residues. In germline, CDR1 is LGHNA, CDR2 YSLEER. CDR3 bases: TGCGCCAGCAGCCAGTCGTCCCAGTCCTACAATGAGCAGTTCTTC. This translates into CASSQSSQSYNEQFF.

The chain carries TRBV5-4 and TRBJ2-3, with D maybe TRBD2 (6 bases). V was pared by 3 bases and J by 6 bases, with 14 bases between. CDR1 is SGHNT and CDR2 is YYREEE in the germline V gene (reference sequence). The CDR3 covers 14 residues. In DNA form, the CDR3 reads TGTGCCAGCAGCTCTCTAGCGCCGGCGGATACGCAGTATTTT. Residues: CASSSLAPADTQYF.

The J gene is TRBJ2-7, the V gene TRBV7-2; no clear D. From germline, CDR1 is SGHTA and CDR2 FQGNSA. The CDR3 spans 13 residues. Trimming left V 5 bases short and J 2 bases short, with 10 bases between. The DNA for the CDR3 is TGTGCCAGCAGCGACGGGCTCACCTACGAGCAGTACTTC. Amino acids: CASSDGLTYEQYF. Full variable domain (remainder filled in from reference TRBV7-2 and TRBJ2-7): GAGVSQSPSNKVTEKGKDVELRCDPISGHTALYWYRQSLGQGLEFLIYFQGNSAPDKSGLPSDRFSAERTGGSVSTLTIQRTQQEDSAVYLCASSDGLTYEQYFGPGTRLTVT.

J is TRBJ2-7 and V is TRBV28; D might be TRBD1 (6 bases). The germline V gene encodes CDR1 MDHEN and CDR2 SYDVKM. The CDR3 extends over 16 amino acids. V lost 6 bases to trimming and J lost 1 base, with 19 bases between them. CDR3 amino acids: CASRDYHGQGSYEQYF. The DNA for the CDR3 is TGTGCCAGCAGAGACTACCACGGGCAGGGGTCCTACGAGCAGTACTTC.

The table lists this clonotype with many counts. In DNA, the CDR3 is TGTGCCAGCAGCTTAGGTAGAAATTCACCCCTCCACTTT. As protein: CASSLGRNSPLHF. The genes are TRBV7-8 and TRBJ1-6; D unclear. Germline CDR1 and CDR2: SGHVS and FQNEAQ. V gave up 1 base and J gave up 7 bases, with 5 bases separating them. The CDR3 sequence is 13 residues long. The full variable domain, rest sourced from reference TRBV7-8 and TRBJ1-6, is GAGVSQSPRYKVAKRGQDVALRCDPISGHVSLFWYQQALGQGPEFLTYFQNEAQLDKSGLPSDRFFAERPEGSVSTLKIQRTQQEDSAVYLCASSLGRNSPLHFGNGTRLTVT.

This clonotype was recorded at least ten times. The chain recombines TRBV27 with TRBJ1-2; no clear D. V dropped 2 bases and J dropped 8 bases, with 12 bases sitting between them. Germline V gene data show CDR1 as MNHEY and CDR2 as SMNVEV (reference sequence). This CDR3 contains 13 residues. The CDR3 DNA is TGTGCCAGCAGTTTAGCGGGTTCCCGAGGCTACACCTTC. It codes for CASSLAGSRGYTF.

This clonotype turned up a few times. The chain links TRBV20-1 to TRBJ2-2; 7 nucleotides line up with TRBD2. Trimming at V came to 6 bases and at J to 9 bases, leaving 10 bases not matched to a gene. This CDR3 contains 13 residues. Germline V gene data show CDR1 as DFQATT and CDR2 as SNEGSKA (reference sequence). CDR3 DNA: TGCAGTGCACGGACTAGGACGGACCGGGAGCTGTTTTTT. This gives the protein CSARTRTDRELFF.

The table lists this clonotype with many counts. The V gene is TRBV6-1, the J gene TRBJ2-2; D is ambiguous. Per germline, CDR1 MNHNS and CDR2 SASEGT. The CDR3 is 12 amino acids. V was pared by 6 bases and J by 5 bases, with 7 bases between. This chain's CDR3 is CASREPTGELFF. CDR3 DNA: TGTGCCAGCAGGGAACCGACCGGGGAGCTGTTTTTT.

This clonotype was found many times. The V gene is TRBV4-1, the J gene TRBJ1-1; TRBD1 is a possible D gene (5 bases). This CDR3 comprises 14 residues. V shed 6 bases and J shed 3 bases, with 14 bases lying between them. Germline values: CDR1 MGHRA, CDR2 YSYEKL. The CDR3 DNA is TGCGCCAGCAGAACTGGGACCCCGGACACTGAAGCTTTCTTT. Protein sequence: CASRTGTPDTEAFF.

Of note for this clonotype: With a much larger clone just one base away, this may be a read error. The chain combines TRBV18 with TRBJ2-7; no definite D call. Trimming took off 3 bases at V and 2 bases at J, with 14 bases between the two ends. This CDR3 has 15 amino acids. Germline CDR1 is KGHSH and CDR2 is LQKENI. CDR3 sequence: CASSPWRGTPYEQYF. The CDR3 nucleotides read TGTGCCAGCTCACCGTGGAGAGGCACTCCCTACGAGCAGTACTTC.